This paragraph reports one T cell receptor (beta chain). MiXCR, run by TCRdb on the RT-PCR reads, gives a single entry per CDR3 protein. The table lists about 700,000 distinct CDR3 sequences, 14% of them singletons, with 3.6% in the top ten. Trimming removed 4 bases at V and 5 bases at J, with 15 bases between. The CDR3 has 14 residues. Germline assignment: CDR1 SGHRS and CDR2 YFSETQ. The receptor was isolated from a female donor in good health, serving as a healthy control. V and J are TRBV5-1 and TRBJ1-1, with a possible D match to TRBD1 (6 bases). Input material: memory CD4+ T cells from blood. CDR3: CASSQTGFPTEAFF. In DNA form, the CDR3 reads TGCGCCAGCAGCCAGACAGGTTTTCCTACTGAAGCTTTCTTT. Based on the CDR3 plus reference TRBV5-1 and TRBJ1-1, the full variable domain is KAGVTQTPRYLIKTRGQQVTLSCSPISGHRSVSWYQQTPGQGLQFLFEYFSETQRNKGNFPGRFSGRQFSNSRSEMNVSTLELGDSALYLCASSQTGFPTEAFFGQGTRLTVV.